The 13 T cell receptor beta chains listed next were all sequenced from one sample in a study of blood T cells in healthy people across ages. Then a second PCR, running about 7 to 11 cycles, was carried out with a sample-barcoded 5' primer and a J-beta primer mix. A single record per CDR3 protein comes from TCRdb applying MiXCR to the 5' RACE reads. The sample has roughly 730,000 distinct CDR3 sequences, more than 55% seen once; the top ten hold roughly 24%. The source material was blood. These receptors all come from a man in his forties or fifties in good health.

V and J are TRBV3-1 and TRBJ2-4; D may be TRBD1 (6 bases). The CDR3 sequence is 18 residues long. V was cut by 2 bases and J by 0 bases, with 17 bases left in between. Looked up from germline, CDR1 is LGHDT and CDR2 is YNNKEL (reference sequence). CDR3 bases: TGTGCCAGCAGCCAATTCCAGGGGCGCTCTCTAGCCAAAAACATTCAGTACTTC. Amino acid sequence: CASSQFQGRSLAKNIQYF.

This clonotype has just a few counts. The rearrangement joins TRBV7-9 to TRBJ1-4; tentative D call: TRBD1 (6 bases). Deletions cut 2 bases from V and 8 bases from J, with 6 bases between. The CDR3 contains 12 residues. Germline CDR1 and CDR2: SEHNR and FQNEAQ (reference sequence). The CDR3 spells CASSLQGEKLFF. CDR3 coding DNA: TGTGCCAGCAGCTTACAGGGGGAAAAACTGTTTTTT. Looking up the rest from reference TRBV7-9 and TRBJ1-4 gives the full variable domain: DTGVSQNPRHKITKRGQNVTFRCDPISEHNRLYWYRQTLGQGPEFLTYFQNEAQLEKSRLLSDRFSAERPKGSFSTLEIQRTEQGDSAMYLCASSLQGEKLFFGSGTQLSVL.

The gene calls are TRBV11-2 and TRBJ2-7, with 13 bases matching TRBD2. The DNA end is more similar to TRBJ2-5, so the J call may be wrong. The CDR3 length is 16 residues. CDR1 and CDR2 from the germline V gene are SGHAT and FQNNGV. The DNA of the CDR3 is TGTGCCAGCAGCTTGCAAGGACTAGCGGGAGTAGAGACCCAGTACTTC. This gives the protein CASSLQGLAGVETQYF.

The rearrangement links TRBV5-1 to TRBJ2-1; D gene ambiguous. V was cut by 4 bases and J by 0 bases, with 14 bases left in between. This CDR3 contains 16 residues. The germline CDR1 and CDR2 sequences are SGHRS and YFSETQ. Here the CDR3 reads CASSRAQVSSYNEQFF. In DNA, the CDR3 is TGCGCCAGCAGCCGAGCTCAGGTGAGCTCCTACAATGAGCAGTTCTTC.

As for this clonotype: One end of the junction is discordant with germline, which a read error may explain. The CDR3, as DNA: TGTGCCGGCAGCGTAACCGGGACAGGGATGAACGAGCAGTACTTC. Translation gives CAGSVTGTGMNEQYF. The gene calls are TRBV7-2 and TRBJ2-4; 9 nucleotides match TRBD1. The DNA end is a closer match to TRBJ2-7, so the J assignment may be wrong. The CDR3 runs 15 residues. Germline CDR1 reads SGHTA; CDR2 reads FQGNSA.

The chain is built from TRBV6-5 and TRBJ2-5, with a weak D call TRBD2 (6 bases). In germline, CDR1 is MNHEY, CDR2 SVGAGI. The length of the CDR3 is 13 residues. The ends were cut back, 6 bases at V and 2 bases at J, with 10 bases in the middle. CDR3 sequence: CASRETRQETQYF. The DNA of the CDR3 is TGTGCCAGCAGGGAGACTAGACAAGAGACCCAGTACTTC.

This sequence joins TRBV5-4 and TRBJ2-7; TRBD1 is a possible D gene (6 bases). The CDR3 spans 16 residues. V lost 3 bases and J lost 2, with 18 bases in between. The germline CDR1 and CDR2 sequences are SGHNT and YYREEE (reference sequence). Here the CDR3 DNA reads TGTGCCAGCAGCTCCGGAATGGGGACAAAAACCTACGAGCAGTACTTC. This translates into CASSSGMGTKTYEQYF.

This rearrangement joins TRBV7-9 to TRBJ2-1, with 12 bases fitting TRBD2. Per germline, CDR1 SEHNR and CDR2 FQNEAQ (reference sequence). The CDR3 is 16 amino acids. V lost 1 base and J lost 6; bases outside the gene matches: 4. The CDR3 spells CASSLVRTSGVNEQFF. Written as DNA, the CDR3 is TGTGCCAGCAGCTTAGTTCGGACTAGCGGGGTCAATGAGCAGTTCTTC.

The chain links TRBV29-1 to TRBJ2-7, with no clear D. Deletions cut 4 bases from V and 0 bases from J, with 7 bases between. CDR3 length: 12 amino acids. Germline CDR1 is SQVTM and CDR2 is ANQGSEA. Here the CDR3 reads CSVGSSSYEQYF. For the CDR3, the DNA is TGCAGCGTTGGTTCGAGCTCCTACGAGCAGTACTTC.

The chain uses TRBV28 and TRBJ2-7; D gene unclear. Germline CDR1 reads MDHEN; CDR2 reads SYDVKM. The V end lost 5 bases, the J end lost 4 bases, and 18 bases lay between the germline ends. This CDR3 has 15 amino acids. The CDR3, as DNA: TGTGCCAGCAGTCTACTTAGGTCTTCTGGTTACGAGCAGTACTTC. Its protein is CASSLLRSSGYEQYF.

This clonotype has more than one count but fewer than ten. The chain recombines TRBV6-2 or TRBV6-3 with TRBJ2-1; D might be TRBD1 (6 bases). CDR3 length: 15 amino acids. The germline V and J ends were trimmed by 2 bases and 2 bases, with 10 bases remaining between them. Germline V gene data show CDR1 as MNHEY and CDR2 as SVGEGT. CDR3 sequence reads: CASSYGTPTYNEQFF. The CDR3 coding sequence is TGTGCCAGCAGTTACGGGACACCAACCTACAATGAGCAGTTCTTC.

This clonotype was observed a handful of times. The V and J genes are TRBV7-2 and TRBJ1-2, with a tentative D call TRBD1 (5 bases). From germline, CDR1 is SGHTA and CDR2 FQGNSA. V dropped 0 bases and J dropped 8 bases, with 10 bases sitting between them. The CDR3 extends over 13 amino acids. The CDR3 DNA sequence: TGTGCCAGCAGCTTAGCATCTGGGGCGGGCTACACCTTC. It specifies CASSLASGAGYTF.

V is TRBV5-1 and J is TRBJ2-7, with a tentative D call TRBD1 (5 bases). TRBJ2-5 matches the DNA end more closely, so the J call is doubtful. The germline V gene encodes CDR1 SGHRS and CDR2 YFSETQ. This CDR3 is built from 13 residues. This CDR3 reads CASSLPPQGTQYF. In nucleotides, the CDR3 is TGCGCCAGCAGCTTGCCACCGCAGGGGACCCAGTACTTC.